Listed below are T cell receptor beta chains from one sample, sequenced in a study of blood T cell repertoires in COVID-19. Profiled with immunoSEQ multiplex PCR; TCRdb holds only in-frame clones, not every one. The data show 160,000 or so clones, about 79% seen once. Input material: peripheral blood. All receptors derive from a woman between 50 and 59 years old with acute or convalescent COVID-19. CDR3s include the opening cysteine and the closing phenylalanine or tryptophan. The D gene is left open where the match is weak. Clone size appears in some rows only: once, few, many, or a class for an expanded clone.

NA TRBJ2-1 TRBV5-4 TRBD1 TGTGCCAGCAGCGATCGACAGGGAGTGGACGAGCAGTTCTTC CASSDRQGVDEQFF
NA TRBJ2-7 TRBV4-1 TRBD2 TGCGCCAGCAGCCAAGGAGCGGGAGGGAGTTTTTGGGAGCAGTACTTC CASSQGAGGSFWEQYF
few TRBJ1-1 TRBV19 NA TGTGCCAGTGAAACAGGATTGAACACTGAAGCTTTCTTT CASETGLNTEAFF
NA TRBJ1-1 TRBV11-2 TRBD1 TGTGCCAGCAGCTTAGCACAGGGGATGGCTTTCTTT CASSLAQGMAFF
NA TRBJ2-3 TRBV3-1/TRBV3-2 TRBD2 TGTGCCAGCAGCAAGCGGGGCAGCACAGATACGCAGTATTTT CASSKRGSTDTQYF
few TRBJ2-1 TRBV7-3 TRBD2 TGTGCCAGCAGCGCTGGGGAGGGGTATCGGCAGTTCTTC CASSAGEGYRQFF
NA TRBJ2-3 TRBV29-1 NA TGCAGCGTTGAACAGTCAAACACAGATACGCAGTATTTT CSVEQSNTDTQYF
NA TRBJ2-1 TRBV11-2 TRBD2 TGTGCCAGCAGCTTTCGGAGCGGGGGGATGAATGAGCAGTTCTTC CASSFRSGGMNEQFF
once TRBJ1-1 TRBV5-1 NA TGCGCCAGCAGCTTGCCTCGGACAGAACGGAACACTGAAGCTTTCTTT CASSLPRTERNTEAFF
NA TRBJ2-3 TRBV18 NA TGTGCCAGCTCATTGACTAGTGGAACCGATACGCAGTATTTT CASSLTSGTDTQYF
NA TRBJ1-2 TRBV28 NA TGTGCCAGCAGTTTGCAGGGGAATGGCTACACCTTC CASSLQGNGYTF
NA TRBJ2-3 TRBV7-2 TRBD2 TGTGCCAGCAGCTTTAGCGGGGGGGAGGATACGCAGTATTTT CASSFSGGEDTQYF
NA TRBJ1-1 TRBV19 NA TGTGCCAGTAGTATCGTCGGGTCTTCAGCTTTCTTT CASSIVGSSAFF
NA TRBJ1-3 TRBV11-2 NA TGTGCCAGCAGCTCGGGATCCGCGTCCGGAAACACCATATATTTT CASSSGSASGNTIYF
NA TRBJ2-7 TRBV7-9 NA TGTGCCAGCAGACCCAGGGCAGGGTCCTACGAGCAGTACTTC CASRPRAGSYEQYF
NA TRBJ2-1 TRBV10-3 NA TGTGCCATCAGTGAGACAGGGACCACCAATGAGCAGTTCTTC CAISETGTTNEQFF
few TRBJ1-2 TRBV19 TRBD1 TGTGCCAGTAGTCCGCGACAAGGGGGCAACGGCTACACCTTC CASSPRQGGNGYTF
NA TRBJ2-3 TRBV12-5 TRBD2 TGTGCTAGTGGTTTGGCCCTGACTAGCGGGGATACGCAGTATTTT CASGLALTSGDTQYF
once TRBJ2-7 TRBV2 TRBD1 TGTGCCAGCAGGGGACAGGGGGGGTCCTACGAGCAGTACTTC CASRGQGGSYEQYF
NA TRBJ2-1 TRBV6-2/TRBV6-3 TRBD2 TGTGCCAGCAGTTACCAGCGGGAGGGTGGTGAGCAGTTCTTC CASSYQREGGEQFF
few TRBJ2-7 TRBV7-9 NA TGTGCCAGCAGCTTAGTGATTCAGTACGAGCAGTACTTC CASSLVIQYEQYF
NA TRBJ1-2 TRBV12-3/TRBV12-4 NA TGTGCCAGCAGTGTCGGACAGAACTATGGCTACACCTTC CASSVGQNYGYTF
NA TRBJ2-1 TRBV7-9 NA TGTGCCAGCAGCCCTCAGGGAAGGTCCTACAATGAGCAGTTCTTC CASSPQGRSYNEQFF
NA TRBJ2-1 TRBV9 NA TGTGCCAGCAGCGTGGACTACGGACTTTACAATGAGCAGTTCTTC CASSVDYGLYNEQFF
NA TRBJ2-7 TRBV12-3/TRBV12-4 NA TGTGCCAGCAGTTTACTAGAGGGTTACGAGCAGTACTTC CASSLLEGYEQYF
NA TRBJ2-1 TRBV6-6 TRBD2 TGTGCCAGCAGTGGACTAGCGGGGGACTCCTACAATGAGCAGTTCTTC CASSGLAGDSYNEQFF
NA TRBJ2-5 TRBV6-5 TRBD1 TGTGCCAGCAGTTCGACCGGGACAGGGGTGCGAGAGACCCAGTACTTC CASSSTGTGVRETQYF
NA TRBJ1-3 TRBV5-8 NA TGTGCCAGCAGCTTGGGACAGCATGCACCCTCCATATATTTT CASSLGQHAPSIYF
NA TRBJ2-1 TRBV5-6 TRBD2 TGTGCCAGCTGGGATAGCGGGAGTTTAGCCCGCAAGTTCTTC CASWDSGSLARKFF
NA TRBJ2-1 TRBV5-1 TRBD1 TGCGCCAGCAGCTTGAGAGGGCCTCAGGGGGCGCTTGATGAGCAGTTCTTC CASSLRGPQGALDEQFF
NA TRBJ1-5 TRBV10-2 TRBD1 TGCGCCAGCAGTGCCCCGGGACAGGGTCCTAATCAGCCCCAGCATTTT CASSAPGQGPNQPQHF
NA TRBJ2-3 TRBV4-3 TRBD2 TGCGCCAGCAGCCGACAACTAGCGGGGGGGCTCACAGATACGCAGTATTTT CASSRQLAGGLTDTQYF
NA TRBJ1-6 TRBV14 NA TGTGCCAGCAGCCAACAAGGGAGCAGAAATTCACCCCTCCACTTT CASSQQGSRNSPLHF
NA TRBJ2-7 TRBV10-2 TRBD2 TGCGCCAGCAGTGAGTTAGGGCGGGAGCGTTACGAGCAGTACTTC CASSELGRERYEQYF
NA TRBJ1-4 TRBV5-6 NA TGTGCCAGCAGCTTGGTAACAGGGTCAAGGGAAAAACTGTTTTTT CASSLVTGSREKLFF
NA TRBJ2-1 TRBV28 NA TGTGCCAGCAGTTTCGCTACGGAGGAGCAGTTCTTC CASSFATEEQFF
NA TRBJ1-6 TRBV6-6 NA TGTGCCAGCAGTTACTCGCAGTATAATTCACCCCTCCACTTT CASSYSQYNSPLHF
NA TRBJ2-1 TRBV7-3 NA TGTGCCAGCAGCTTAACGGGAGATGGGACTAGGGGGCACTACAATGAGCAGTTCTTC CASSLTGDGTRGHYNEQFF
NA TRBJ2-7 TRBV7-3 NA TGTGCCAGCAGCTTAAGGCAGGGAAGGGGTTACGAGCAGTACTTC CASSLRQGRGYEQYF
NA TRBJ1-2 TRBV2 NA TGTGCCAGCAGTGGAGGGGGCTATGGCTACACCTTC CASSGGGYGYTF